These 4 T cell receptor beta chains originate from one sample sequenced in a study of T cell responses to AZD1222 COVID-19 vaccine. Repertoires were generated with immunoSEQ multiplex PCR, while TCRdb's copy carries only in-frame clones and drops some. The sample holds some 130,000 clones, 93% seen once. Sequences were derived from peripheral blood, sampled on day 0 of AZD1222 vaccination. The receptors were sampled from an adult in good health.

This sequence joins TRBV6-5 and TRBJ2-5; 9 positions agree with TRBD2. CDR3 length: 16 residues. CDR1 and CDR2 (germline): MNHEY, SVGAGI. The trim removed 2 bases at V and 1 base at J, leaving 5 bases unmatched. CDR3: CASSYVLAGFQETQYF. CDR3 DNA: TGTGCCAGCAGTTACGTTCTAGCGGGGTTCCAAGAGACCCAGTACTTC.

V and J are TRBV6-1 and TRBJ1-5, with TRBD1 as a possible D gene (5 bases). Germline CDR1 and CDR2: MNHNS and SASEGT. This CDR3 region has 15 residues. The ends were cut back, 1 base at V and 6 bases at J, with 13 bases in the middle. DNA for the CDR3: TGTGCCAGCAGTGAAGGAATGGGGGAGAGTCAGCCCCAGCATTTT. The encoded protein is CASSEGMGESQPQHF.

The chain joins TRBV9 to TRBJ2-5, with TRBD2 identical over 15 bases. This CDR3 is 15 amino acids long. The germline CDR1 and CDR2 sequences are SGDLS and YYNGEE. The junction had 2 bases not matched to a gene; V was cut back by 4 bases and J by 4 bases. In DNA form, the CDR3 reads TGTGCCAGCAGCAGGGGACTAGCGGGAGGAGAGACCCAGTACTTC. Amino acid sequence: CASSRGLAGGETQYF. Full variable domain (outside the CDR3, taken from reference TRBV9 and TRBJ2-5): DSGVTQTPKHLITATGQRVTLRCSPRSGDLSVYWYQQSLDQGLQFLIQYYNGEERAKGNILERFSAQQFPDLHSELNLSSLELGDSALYFCASSRGLAGGETQYFGPGTRLLVL.

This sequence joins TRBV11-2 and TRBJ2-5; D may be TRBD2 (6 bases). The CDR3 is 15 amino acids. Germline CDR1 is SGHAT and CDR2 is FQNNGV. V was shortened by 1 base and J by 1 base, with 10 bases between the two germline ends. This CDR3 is CASSLGTKLQETQYF. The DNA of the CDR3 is TGTGCCAGCAGCTTAGGGACTAAACTCCAAGAGACCCAGTACTTC.